This T cell receptor (beta chain) was retrieved from a study of T cells in Graves' hyperthyroidism and ophthalmopathy. Whole-study context: Peripheral blood was acquired at first diagnosis, ahead of any therapy whatsoever.

The sample holds a few counts of this clonotype. What it recognizes is unknown. TCR beta CDR3 sequences were amplified from RNA transcripts. Researchers ran a first-round RT-PCR on the TCR CDR3 using the HTBI primer set. TCRdb analysed the multiplex PCR reads with MiXCR anew, one entry per CDR3 protein. Of approximately 740,000 distinct CDR3 sequences in the sample, 12% to 15% were seen once. General study points: Blood shared most expanded thyroid clonotypes above 0.001. A median around 5.9 months before onset, the model predicted ophthalmopathy.

The sequence came from a woman between 18 and 29 years old with Graves' hyperthyroidism. The sequencing sample was made of blood.

The CDR3 protein is CASSPDIPGLAGGTDTQYF. CDR3 DNA sequence: TGTGCCAGCTCACCAGACATTCCGGGACTAGCGGGAGGCACAGATACGCAGTATTTT. The chain uses TRBV18 and TRBJ2-3, with 14 bases fitting TRBD2. The CDR3 spans 19 residues. Per germline, CDR1 KGHSH and CDR2 LQKENI. V dropped 2 bases and J dropped 1; count of bases not matched to a gene: 8.